This T cell receptor (beta chain) derives from a study of shared clonotypes between healthy human individuals. Study as a whole: Two women and a few men aged 18 to 49 served as donors.

This clone has a single count. The germline V and J ends were trimmed by 6 bases and 6 bases, with 12 bases remaining between them. CDR3 size: 13 residues. Germline values: CDR1 MNHEY, CDR2 SVGAGI. The table came from immunoSEQ multiplex PCR; TCRdb's copy has only in-frame clones and leaves some out. Of about 2 million clones listed, roughly 94% are singletons. The J gene is TRBJ1-5, the V gene TRBV6-5; possible D gene TRBD1, 6 bases. The sequence was collected from a man younger than 35 in good health. The sample was naive CD4+ T cells sorted from blood. Subset described: CD45RA+ positively selected. In DNA form, the CDR3 reads TGTGCCAGCAGGTACAGGGAGGCTCAGCCCCAGCATTTT. The encoded protein is CASRYREAQPQHF.